This passage covers 23 T cell receptor beta chains from one sample sequenced in a study of shared clonotypes between healthy human individuals. Assay: immunoSEQ multiplex PCR; the TCRdb copy retains only in-frame clones and omits some. The sample consists of approximately 2,200,000 clones, about 93% of them appearing once. Naive-designated CD8 cells lacked CD45RO, were positively enriched for CCR7, and omitted terminally differentiated effector memory CD45RA+ cells. Sequenced input: naive CD8+ T cells from PBMCs. The receptors derive from a man aged 18 to 29 in good health. Some clones in this sample may be carry-over from other donors' samples.

This rearrangement joins TRBV11-2 to TRBJ1-2, with a weak D call TRBD1 (6 bases). The V gene lost 5 bases and the J gene lost 2 bases, with 15 bases spanning the gap. Germline assignment: CDR1 SGHAT and CDR2 FQNNGV. The CDR3 runs to 15 residues. The CDR3 coding sequence is TGTGCCAGCAGCCTTCATTACCAGGGGAACTATGGCTACACCTTC. Amino acid sequence: CASSLHYQGNYGYTF.

About this clone itself: The same CDR3 can be traced to other DNA sequences in this sample. The rearrangement joins TRBV4-2 to TRBJ2-7, with D unresolved. The CDR3 consists of 13 residues. Germline V CDR1 and CDR2: LGHNA, YNFKEQ. V lost 1 base and J 2 bases, leaving 6 bases between the germline ends. The CDR3 spells CASSQGQAYEQYF. The CDR3 nucleotides are TGTGCCAGCAGCCAAGGGCAGGCCTACGAGCAGTACTTC.

The V gene is TRBV5-4, the J gene TRBJ2-2; no firm D call. Trimming removed 3 bases at V and 6 bases at J, with 6 bases between. There are 12 residues in the CDR3. Germline lookup yields CDR1 SGHNT and CDR2 YYREEE (reference sequence). CDR3 in DNA: TGTGCCAGCAGCTACGAGGCCGGGGAGCTGTTTTTT. Its protein product is CASSYEAGELFF.

The chain recombines TRBV11-2 with TRBJ1-3, with no clear D. The germline V gene has CDR1 SGHAT and CDR2 FQNNGV. V was trimmed by 2 bases and J by 0 bases, leaving 5 bases between them. The CDR3 contains 14 residues. CDR3 nucleotides: TGTGCCAGCAGCTTAACGCACTCTGGAAACACCATATATTTT. It specifies CASSLTHSGNTIYF. Supplemented by reference TRBV11-2 and TRBJ1-3, the full variable domain reads EAGVAQSPRYKIIEKRQSVAFWCNPISGHATLYWYQQILGQGPKLLIQFQNNGVVDDSQLPKDRFSAERLKGVDSTLKIQPAKLEDSAVYLCASSLTHSGNTIYFGEGSWLTVV.

The chain carries TRBV7-9 and TRBJ1-1; the D gene is possibly TRBD1 (6 bases). The germline V gene encodes CDR1 SEHNR and CDR2 FQNEAQ (reference sequence). This CDR3 spans 14 amino acids. Between the trimmed V and J ends, which lost 1 base and 5 bases, there was a span of 11 bases. The CDR3 DNA is TGTGCCAGCAGCTTAGGAGGGGGATGGACTGAAGCTTTCTTT. It encodes CASSLGGGWTEAFF.

This clone was recorded once. The chain recombines TRBV9 with TRBJ2-7; D is unresolved. The V end was cut by 4 bases, the J end by 4 bases, with 15 bases between. This CDR3 region has 14 residues. Germline CDR1 and CDR2: SGDLS and YYNGEE. CDR3 coding DNA: TGTGCCAGCAGCCTTCGACCGGGTTGGTACGAGCAGTACTTC. Its protein product is CASSLRPGWYEQYF.

The chain employs TRBV27 and TRBJ2-5; TRBD1 agrees at 7 bases. Trimming took 5 bases from V and 5 from J; bases not matched to a gene: 8. Germline V gene lookup returns CDR1 MNHEY and CDR2 SMNVEV (reference sequence). The CDR3 spans 14 residues. CDR3 amino acids: CASSLRQGSETQYF. The CDR3 region has the DNA TGTGCCAGCAGTCTCAGACAGGGTAGCGAGACCCAGTACTTC.

The CDR3 nucleotides are TGTGCCAGTATGACCGGGACAGGGGGCACCGGGGAGCTGTTTTTT. Protein: CASMTGTGGTGELFF. V usage is TRBV19 and J usage is TRBJ2-2; 11 bases agree with TRBD1. The CDR3 runs 15 residues. Trimming at V came to 7 bases and at J to 4 bases, leaving 5 bases not matched to a gene. From germline, CDR1 is LNHDA and CDR2 SQIVND (reference sequence).

The V call is TRBV14, the J call TRBJ2-7; D not certain. CDR1 is SGHDN and CDR2 is FVKESK in the germline V gene. Trimming stripped 1 base from V and 5 bases from J, with 6 bases between. The CDR3 consists of 12 residues. In DNA form, the CDR3 reads TGTGCCAGCAGCCAAGTTGCCCACGAGCAGTACTTC. Its protein product is CASSQVAHEQYF.

The V and J genes are TRBV28 and TRBJ1-2; D uncertain. V was pared by 3 bases and J by 3 bases, with 11 bases between. The CDR3 runs 14 residues. The germline gives CDR1 MDHEN, CDR2 SYDVKM. The CDR3 region is CASSLGRDYYGYTF. For the CDR3, the DNA is TGTGCCAGCAGTTTGGGCCGGGATTACTATGGCTACACCTTC.

The chain couples TRBV10-1 to TRBJ1-1; no clear D gene. Germline V CDR1 and CDR2: WNHNN, SYGVQD (reference sequence). The CDR3 length is 14 residues. The V end lost 0 bases, the J end lost 1 base, and 6 bases lay between the germline ends. CDR3 in DNA: TGCGCCAGCAGTGAGTCGGCGGGGAACACTGAAGCTTTCTTT. Its protein product is CASSESAGNTEAFF.

The gene calls are TRBV9 and TRBJ1-1; TRBD1 matches 8 bases. The V gene end was trimmed by 4 bases and the J gene end by 6 bases; junction bases not matched to a gene: 11. CDR1 is SGDLS and CDR2 is YYNGEE in the germline V gene. This CDR3 contains 15 residues. CDR3 bases: TGTGCCAGCAGCCCCAAGGACAGGGCTGCTCCTGAAGCTTTCTTT. Its protein product is CASSPKDRAAPEAFF.

This clone has just one count. The V and J genes are TRBV7-3 and TRBJ2-3; D is perhaps TRBD2 (6 bases). CDR1 and CDR2 (germline): SGHTA, FQGTGA. The CDR3 is 15 amino acids. V was trimmed by 2 bases and J by 5 bases, leaving 14 bases between them. The CDR3: CASSLSGGSLDTQYF. The CDR3 DNA follows: TGTGCCAGCAGCTTATCTGGGGGGAGCCTAGATACGCAGTATTTT.

This sequence joins TRBV7-2 and TRBJ2-6; TRBD1 aligns across 10 bases. Germline assignment: CDR1 SGHTA and CDR2 FQGNSA. Trimming removed 1 base from V and 0 bases from J; junction bases left unmatched: 6. The CDR3 totals 19 residues. Here the CDR3 DNA reads TGTGCCAGCAGCTTAGGTGGGGGACAGGGGATCTCTGGGGCCAACGTCCTGACTTTC. This codes for CASSLGGGQGISGANVLTF.

V usage is TRBV7-2 and J usage is TRBJ2-7; D is possibly TRBD1 or TRBD2 (6 bases each). Per the germline V gene, CDR1 is SGHTA and CDR2 is FQGNSA. The CDR3 has 14 residues. V lost 4 bases and J lost 4, with 14 bases in between. CDR3 DNA: TGTGCCAGCAGCTGGGAGGACAGAGGGTACGAGCAGTACTTC. Translated, it gives CASSWEDRGYEQYF.

The rearrangement links TRBV25-1 to TRBJ2-1; no clear D gene. There are 16 residues in the CDR3. Between the trimmed V and J ends, which lost 1 base and 3 bases, there was a span of 13 bases. The germline CDR1 and CDR2 sequences are MGHDK and SYGVNS. The CDR3 DNA is TGTGCCAGCAGTGAATGGCGTAGTGGTGTCTACAATGAGCAGTTCTTC. As protein: CASSEWRSGVYNEQFF.

This chain joins TRBV27 and TRBJ2-3; 13 bases map to TRBD2. The germline V gene encodes CDR1 MNHEY and CDR2 SMNVEV (reference sequence). Unmatched junction bases numbered 13, after V lost 2 bases and J lost 2 bases. The CDR3 totals 20 residues. The CDR3 DNA reads TGTGCCAGCAGTTTACTCGGGGTTCGACTAGCGGGAGGATTCACAGATACGCAGTATTTT. Protein product: CASSLLGVRLAGGFTDTQYF.

A few counts support this clone. The CDR3 DNA follows: TGCGCCAGCAGTGTACTAGCGGGATCCGAGCAGTACTTC. This sequence encodes CASSVLAGSEQYF. The J gene is TRBJ2-7, the V gene TRBV10-1; 10 bases line up with TRBD2. The ends lost 4 bases at V and 6 bases at J; junction bases unmatched: 3. CDR3 size: 13 residues. Germline V gives CDR1 WNHNN, CDR2 SYGVQD (reference sequence).

The chain joins TRBV5-6 to TRBJ2-2, with D hard to call. Germline lookup yields CDR1 SGHDT and CDR2 YYEEEE. The CDR3 has 13 residues. The V end lost 1 base, the J end lost 6 bases, and 7 bases lay between the germline ends. As DNA, the CDR3 is TGTGCCAGCAGCTTGAGGCGGCCCGGGGAGCTGTTTTTT. As protein: CASSLRRPGELFF.

The CDR3 DNA is TGTGCCAGCTCCCCTGGGAGGGGGCTTACTGAAGCTTTCTTT. It yields the protein CASSPGRGLTEAFF. The chain carries TRBV27 and TRBJ1-1, with 7 bases identical to TRBD1. J was trimmed by 5 bases and V by 8 bases; bases with no gene match: 11. This CDR3 is built from 14 residues. Germline V gene lookup returns CDR1 MNHEY and CDR2 SMNVEV (reference sequence).

The chain joins TRBV10-2 to TRBJ2-7; tentative D call: TRBD2 (6 bases). The CDR3 contains 13 residues. CDR1 is WSHSY, CDR2 SAAADI, per germline. V lost 4 bases and J 5 bases, leaving 12 bases between the germline ends. The CDR3 DNA sequence: TGCGCCAGCAGTGCATGGACGGGGGACGAGCAGTACTTC. Its translation is CASSAWTGDEQYF.

This chain uses TRBV7-8 with TRBJ1-2; a possible D gene is TRBD1 (6 bases). The germline V gene has CDR1 SGHVS and CDR2 FQNEAQ. CDR3 length: 16 residues. Deletions cut 1 base from V and 7 bases from J, with 19 bases between. The CDR3, as DNA: TGTGCCAGCAGCTTAGGACAAGGAGGGGGTCGGGGTGGCTACACCTTC. Its translation is CASSLGQGGGRGGYTF.

With regard to this clone: Distinct nucleotide sequences in the sample also encode this CDR3. The gene calls are TRBV9 and TRBJ2-7, with 9 bases matching TRBD1. J was trimmed by 2 bases and V by 5 bases; bases with no gene match: 8. Germline V gene data show CDR1 as SGDLS and CDR2 as YYNGEE. CDR3 length equals 15 residues. The CDR3 loop is CASSASGTGTYEQYF. CDR3 coding DNA: TGTGCCAGCAGTGCTTCCGGGACAGGGACCTACGAGCAGTACTTC. The full variable domain, its missing parts supplied by reference TRBV9 and TRBJ2-7, is DSGVTQTPKHLITATGQRVTLRCSPRSGDLSVYWYQQSLDQGLQFLIQYYNGEERAKGNILERFSAQQFPDLHSELNLSSLELGDSALYFCASSASGTGTYEQYFGPGTRLTVT.